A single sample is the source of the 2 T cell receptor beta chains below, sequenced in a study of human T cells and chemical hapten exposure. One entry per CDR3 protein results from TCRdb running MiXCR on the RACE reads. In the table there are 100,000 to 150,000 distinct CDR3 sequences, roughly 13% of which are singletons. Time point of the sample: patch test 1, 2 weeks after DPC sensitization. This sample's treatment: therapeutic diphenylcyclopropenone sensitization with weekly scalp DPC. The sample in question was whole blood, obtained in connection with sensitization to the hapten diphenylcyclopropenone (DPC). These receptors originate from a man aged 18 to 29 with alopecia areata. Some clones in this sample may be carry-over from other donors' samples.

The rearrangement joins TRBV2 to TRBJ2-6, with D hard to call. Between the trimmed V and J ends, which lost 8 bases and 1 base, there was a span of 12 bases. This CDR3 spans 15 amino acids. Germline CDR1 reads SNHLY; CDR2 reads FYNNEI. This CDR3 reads CASPLPGSGANVLTF. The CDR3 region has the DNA TGTGCCAGCCCCCTACCTGGGTCTGGGGCCAACGTCCTGACTTTC.

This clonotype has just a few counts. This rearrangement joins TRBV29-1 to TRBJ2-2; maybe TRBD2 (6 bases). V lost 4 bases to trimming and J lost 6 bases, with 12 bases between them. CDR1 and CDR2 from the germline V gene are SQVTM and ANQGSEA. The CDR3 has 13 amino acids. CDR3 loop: CSVVGGAAGELFF. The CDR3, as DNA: TGCAGCGTTGTAGGCGGGGCCGCCGGGGAGCTGTTTTTT.